This T cell receptor beta chain was sequenced during a study of blood T cell repertoires in COVID-19. Study at large: The United States, Italy and Spain supplied acute and convalescent COVID-19 samples.

Clones were read by immunoSEQ multiplex PCR, and TCRdb kept only the in-frame ones, dropping some. The data contain roughly 45,000 clones, 70% to 85% of them singletons. Per the germline V gene, CDR1 is LGHNA and CDR2 is YSLEER. The CDR3 runs to 16 residues. Trimming removed 0 bases at V and 2 bases at J, with 14 bases between. Sequences were obtained from peripheral blood. This TCR was sampled from a man over 45 with active COVID-19. This chain uses TRBV4-3 with TRBJ2-7; possible D gene TRBD2, 6 bases. The CDR3 coding sequence is TGCGCCAGCAGCCAAGATTGGGGAGGTTTCGCCTACGAGCAGTACTTC. This codes for CASSQDWGGFAYEQYF.